These 21 T cell receptor beta chains came from one sample sequenced in a study of OX40 agonist ivuxolimab in advanced cancers. Profiled with immunoSEQ multiplex PCR; TCRdb holds only in-frame clones, not every one. This table has about 75,000 clones, approximately 86% appearing once. This specimen was CD4+ or CD8+ T cells sorted from blood, taken in a trial of the OX40 agonist ivuxolimab. The receptor source for this set is an adult with an advanced solid tumor such as melanoma, head and neck, liver or kidney cancer.

The V call is TRBV4-1, the J call TRBJ1-1; D perhaps matches TRBD1 (5 bases). Germline V lookup: CDR1 MGHRA, CDR2 YSYEKL. The length of the CDR3 is 15 residues. V lost 3 bases and J lost 1, with 12 bases in between. The CDR3 DNA reads TGCGCCAGCAGCCACCCCGGGACCGGGAACACTGAAGCTTTCTTT. Protein sequence: CASSHPGTGNTEAFF.

The chain is built from TRBV5-4 and TRBJ2-1; 7 nucleotides line up with TRBD1. Germline CDR1 reads SGHNT; CDR2 reads YYREEE (reference sequence). CDR3 length equals 13 residues. V lost 0 bases, J lost 8 bases, and 2 bases stayed unmatched. The CDR3 reads CASSLGTGDEQFF. Written as DNA, the CDR3 is TGTGCCAGCAGCTTGGGTACAGGGGATGAGCAGTTCTTC.

The chain recombines TRBV28 with TRBJ2-1; the match to TRBD2 covers 8 bases. The CDR3 is made up of 15 amino acids. Germline V CDR1 and CDR2: MDHEN, SYDVKM. Unmatched junction bases numbered 11, after V lost 7 bases and J lost 6 bases. CDR3 DNA sequence: TGTGCCAGCACGCATTCTAGCGGGCTTTCCAATGAGCAGTTCTTC. Protein product: CASTHSSGLSNEQFF.

The chain employs TRBV6-6 and TRBJ1-5, with 8 bases matching TRBD1. Germline V gene sequence: CDR1 MNHNY, CDR2 SVGAGI (reference sequence). The V gene end was trimmed by 2 bases and the J gene end by 4 bases; junction bases not matched to a gene: 7. CDR3 length: 16 amino acids. CDR3 amino acids: CASSYVQGAGNQPQHF. DNA for the CDR3: TGTGCCAGCAGTTACGTGCAGGGGGCAGGTAATCAGCCCCAGCATTTT.

The chain employs TRBV5-1 and TRBJ2-1; 11 bases line up with TRBD2. This CDR3 has 15 amino acids. Germline V gives CDR1 SGHRS, CDR2 YFSETQ. Unmatched junction bases numbered 2, after V lost 2 bases and J lost 4 bases. The CDR3 DNA is TGCGCCAGCAGCTTTACTAGCGGGAGTTACAATGAGCAGTTCTTC. It is translated as CASSFTSGSYNEQFF. Together with reference TRBV5-1 and TRBJ2-1, the CDR3 gives the full variable domain: KAGVTQTPRYLIKTRGQQVTLSCSPISGHRSVSWYQQTPGQGLQFLFEYFSETQRNKGNFPGRFSGRQFSNSRSEMNVSTLELGDSALYLCASSFTSGSYNEQFFGPGTRLTVL.

The chain uses TRBV18 and TRBJ1-5; D unclear. Germline CDR1 is KGHSH and CDR2 is LQKENI. The CDR3 contains 13 residues. V was pared by 4 bases and J by 1 base, with 5 bases between. The CDR3 is CASSQGSNQPQHF. CDR3 DNA sequence: TGTGCCAGCTCACAGGGAAGCAATCAGCCCCAGCATTTT.

CDR3: CATWDRSSYEQYF. Written as DNA, the CDR3 is TGTGCCACTTGGGACCGCAGCTCCTACGAGCAGTACTTC. The chain employs TRBV19 and TRBJ2-7; D possibly matches TRBD1 or TRBD2 (5 bases each). Germline V lookup: CDR1 LNHDA, CDR2 SQIVND (reference sequence). V lost 10 bases, J lost 0 bases, and 13 bases lay in between. This CDR3 is 13 amino acids long. Drawing the rest from reference TRBV19 and TRBJ2-7, the complete variable domain is DGGITQSPKYLFRKEGQNVTLSCEQNLNHDAMYWYRQDPGQGLRLIYYSQIVNDFQKGDIAEGYSVSREKKESFPLTVTSAQKNPTAFYLCATWDRSSYEQYFGPGTRLTVT.

J is TRBJ2-1 and V is TRBV19, with 10 bases matching TRBD2. This CDR3 has 18 amino acids. Germline CDR1 LNHDA, CDR2 SQIVND (reference sequence). The V and J ends lost 3 bases and 6 bases, in that order; junction bases with no gene match: 14. In nucleotides, the CDR3 is TGTGCCAGTAGTATCATCCGCACGGGACTAGCGAGACCCAATGAGCAGTTCTTC. Protein sequence: CASSIIRTGLARPNEQFF.

This clone was counted a single time. V usage is TRBV6-1 and J usage is TRBJ1-6, with 9 positions matching TRBD1. CDR1 is MNHNS and CDR2 is SASEGT in the germline V gene. This CDR3 region has 14 residues. The junction had 3 bases not matched to a gene; V was cut back by 5 bases and J by 7 bases. CDR3 sequence (DNA): TGTGCCAGCAGTACCGGACAGGGGAATTCACCCCTCCACTTT. This gives the protein CASSTGQGNSPLHF.

V gene TRBV7-2 combines with J gene TRBJ1-2; the D gene is possibly TRBD1 (6 bases). The CDR3 sequence is 15 residues long. The germline gives CDR1 SGHTA, CDR2 FQGNSA. Trimming pared 4 bases from V and 4 bases from J, leaving 16 bases between. CDR3 loop: CASSSGTGTPYGYTF. CDR3 bases: TGTGCCAGCAGCTCGGGAACAGGGACCCCCTATGGCTACACCTTC.

This clone has just one count. V gene TRBV20-1 combines with J gene TRBJ2-1; no definite D call. The CDR3 length is 11 residues. Germline V gene lookup returns CDR1 DFQATT and CDR2 SNEGSKA (reference sequence). V dropped 4 bases and J dropped 4 bases, with 5 bases sitting between them. The CDR3 sequence is CSATEYNEQFF. CDR3 in DNA: TGCAGTGCTACAGAGTACAATGAGCAGTTCTTC.

The chain combines TRBV6-6 with TRBJ2-7; 7 nucleotides agree with TRBD1. CDR1 is MNHNY, CDR2 SVGAGI, per germline (reference sequence). CDR3 length: 13 amino acids. The ends lost 4 bases at V and 3 bases at J; junction bases unmatched: 3. The CDR3 DNA is TGTGCCAGCAGTTTGACAGGGATCTACGAGCAGTACTTC. It specifies CASSLTGIYEQYF.

The CDR3 protein is CASSLAGAGANVLTF. CDR3 nucleotides: TGTGCCAGCAGCCTGGCGGGAGCTGGGGCCAACGTCCTGACTTTC. The chain joins TRBV2 to TRBJ2-6; the match to TRBD2 covers 7 bases. The germline CDR1 and CDR2 sequences are SNHLY and FYNNEI. The CDR3 is 15 amino acids. V gave up 6 bases and J gave up 2 bases; unmatched junction bases: 4.

The chain recombines TRBV7-2 with TRBJ2-5; D ambiguous. The V end was cut by 1 base, the J end by 5 bases, with 14 bases between. Germline V gives CDR1 SGHTA, CDR2 FQGNSA. The CDR3 spans 15 residues. DNA of the CDR3: TGTGCCAGCAGCTTAGTAGGCTATCTTTCTGAGACCCAGTACTTC. It is translated as CASSLVGYLSETQYF.

This chain connects TRBV18 to TRBJ2-6; D might be TRBD2 (5 bases). The CDR3 extends over 17 amino acids. V lost 1 base to trimming and J lost 0 bases, with 10 bases between them. Looked up from germline, CDR1 is KGHSH and CDR2 is LQKENI. CDR3 coding DNA: TGTGCCAGCTCACCACGGACTGGGAACTCTGGGGCCAACGTCCTGACTTTC. Its protein is CASSPRTGNSGANVLTF.

The genes are TRBV16 and TRBJ1-5; D call uncertain. V lost 0 bases, J lost 3 bases, and 6 bases lay in between. Germline V lookup: CDR1 KGHSY, CDR2 FQNENV. The CDR3 is 14 amino acids. The CDR3 coding sequence is TGTGCCAGCAGCCAATCAGGGTTCAATCAGCCCCAGCATTTT. Its translation: CASSQSGFNQPQHF.

A few counts support this clone. The V and J genes are TRBV7-9 and TRBJ2-3; the D call may be TRBD1 or TRBD2 (6 bases each). Germline loops: CDR1 SEHNR, CDR2 FQNEAQ (reference sequence). The CDR3 sequence is 14 residues long. The CDR3 sequence is CARGDGGGTDTQYF. The CDR3 region has the DNA TGTGCTCGAGGTGACGGAGGGGGGACAGATACGCAGTATTTT.

The chain combines TRBV7-2 with TRBJ1-6; D possibly corresponds to TRBD1 (6 bases). The V end was cut by 7 bases, the J end by 10 bases, with 20 bases between. The CDR3 runs 15 residues. Germline V gene sequence: CDR1 SGHTA, CDR2 FQGNSA. DNA for the CDR3: TGTGCCAGCACCCCTAAATCGGGGGGCGGGTCACCCCTCCACTTT. Translation: CASTPKSGGGSPLHF. The whole variable domain, filled in from reference TRBV7-2 and TRBJ1-6, reads GAGVSQSPSNKVTEKGKDVELRCDPISGHTALYWYRQSLGQGLEFLIYFQGNSAPDKSGLPSDRFSAERTGGSVSTLTIQRTQQEDSAVYLCASTPKSGGGSPLHFGNGTRLTVT.

The V and J genes are TRBV6-5 and TRBJ1-4; tentative D call: TRBD1 (5 bases). The ends were cut back, 6 bases at V and 6 bases at J, with 14 bases in the middle. CDR1 is MNHEY, CDR2 SVGAGI, per germline. The CDR3 is 14 amino acids. The CDR3 nucleotides read TGTGCCAGCAGCCACGCAGGGCTAGATGAAAAACTGTTTTTT. Its translation is CASSHAGLDEKLFF.

The genes are TRBV23-1 and TRBJ2-7; 7 nucleotides align to TRBD1. TRBV23-1 is identified as an open reading frame with a role that is uncertain. CDR3 size: 14 residues. V trimming: 6 bases; J trimming: 3 bases; junction bases outside the gene matches: 8. The CDR3 coding sequence is TGCGCCAGCAGGTCTCTCCGGGACAGCTACGAGCAGTACTTC. As protein: CASRSLRDSYEQYF.

The rearrangement joins TRBV7-6 to TRBJ2-5, with 7 bases aligning to TRBD1. V lost 4 bases to trimming and J lost 0 bases; unmatched junction nucleotides: 2. The CDR3 runs 14 residues. The germline V gene has CDR1 SGHVS and CDR2 FNYEAQ. This CDR3 is CASSSGTDQETQYF. In DNA form, the CDR3 reads TGTGCCAGCAGCTCCGGGACAGACCAAGAGACCCAGTACTTC.